This T cell receptor (beta chain) is from a study of cytomegalovirus exposure and HLA in healthy donors. Study summary: Most donors, around 81% of a few hundred genotyped, fell in the Caucasian-associated ancestry cluster. Overall study results and limits: Reports described diagnosis of cytomegalovirus status by the classifier as highly specific and sensitive. When the data were analyzed later, several of the most significant clusters appeared to be linked to common viral pathogens. Researchers reported from a later analysis that most CMV-associated TCR beta chains appeared HLA-restricted.

This CDR3 is 16 amino acids long. Per germline, CDR1 KGHSH and CDR2 LQKENI. V was clipped by 1 base and J by 10 bases; unmatched bases: 9. For this clone: Its specificity is not known.

Researchers ran the PCR with 60 Vbeta and 13 Jbeta primers. Sequencing used immunoSEQ multiplex PCR; TCRdb keeps in-frame clones, though not all of them. The data contain 190,000 or so clones, 75% to 90% of them singletons. The J gene is TRBJ1-6, the V gene TRBV18, with TRBD1 matching 8 bases. The source of this sequence is a woman aged 45-60 years in good health and CMV-seropositive. Sequencing input: PBMCs. The CDR3 reads CASSPLRAGGNSPLHF. As DNA, the CDR3 is TGTGCCAGCTCACCACTCAGGGCAGGGGGCAACTCACCCCTCCACTTT.